The text below deals with one T cell receptor (beta chain). Seattle's enrolled individuals joined amid active infection and were then monitored longitudinally. Germline loops: CDR1 MNHEY, CDR2 SVGAGI. Between the trimmed V and J ends, which lost 8 bases and 5 bases, there was a span of 19 bases. The CDR3 sequence is 14 residues long. The sample comes from a study of blood T cell repertoires in COVID-19. At the level of the study: Samples representing acute and convalescent COVID-19 were sourced from the United States, Italy and Spain.

Sequenced by immunoSEQ multiplex PCR; TCRdb stores in-frame clones only, minus some. This table has roughly 380,000 clones, around nine tenths appearing once. The chain is built from TRBV6-5 and TRBJ2-7; no firm D call. The receptor was isolated from a woman between 40 and 55 years old with COVID-19, enrolled during active disease. Input material: peripheral blood. In nucleotides, the CDR3 is TGTGCCAGCGGAACCACAATCCCCCTAGACGAGCAGTACTTC. It specifies CASGTTIPLDEQYF.